This T cell receptor (beta chain) stems from a study of T cells in Graves' hyperthyroidism and ophthalmopathy. Study-level results: Blood also showed most of the thyroid clonotypes that were expanded above 0.001.

RNA transcripts yielded amplified TCR beta CDR3 regions. In the first-round RT-PCR of the TCR CDR3, the HTBI primer set was used. Each CDR3 protein gets one entry after TCRdb re-called the multiplex PCR reads with MiXCR. The sample contains around 200,000 distinct CDR3 sequences, about a sixth of which appear only once. Trimming removed 4 bases at V and 1 base at J, with 17 bases between. The CDR3 is 16 residues long. Germline V CDR1 and CDR2: SGHTS, YDEGEE. Ten or more counts support this clonotype. Its target is not known. The sequenced material came from blood. The receptor was isolated from a man aged 35-49 years with Graves' hyperthyroidism. The chain joins TRBV5-8 to TRBJ1-1; the D gene is possibly TRBD1 (6 bases). The CDR3 here is CASSRPGTRTNTEAFF. CDR3 in DNA: TGTGCCAGCAGCCGTCCCGGGACAAGGACGAACACTGAAGCTTTCTTT.